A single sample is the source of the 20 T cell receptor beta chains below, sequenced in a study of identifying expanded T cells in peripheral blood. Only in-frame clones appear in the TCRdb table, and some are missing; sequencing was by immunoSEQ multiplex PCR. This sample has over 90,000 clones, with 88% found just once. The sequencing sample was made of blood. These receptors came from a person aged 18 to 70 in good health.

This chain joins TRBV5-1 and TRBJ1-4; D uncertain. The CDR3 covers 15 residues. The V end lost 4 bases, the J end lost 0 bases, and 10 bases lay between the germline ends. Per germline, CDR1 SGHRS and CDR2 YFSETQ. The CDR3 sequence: CASSPVGATNEKLFF. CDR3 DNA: TGCGCCAGCAGCCCGGTCGGGGCAACTAATGAAAAACTGTTTTTT.

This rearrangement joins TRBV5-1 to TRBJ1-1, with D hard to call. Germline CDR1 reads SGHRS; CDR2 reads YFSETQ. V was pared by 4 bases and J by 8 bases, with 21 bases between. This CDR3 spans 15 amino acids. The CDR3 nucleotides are TGCGCCAGCAGCCTGACGGTCGCTACGGAACCCGAAGCTTTCTTT. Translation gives CASSLTVATEPEAFF.

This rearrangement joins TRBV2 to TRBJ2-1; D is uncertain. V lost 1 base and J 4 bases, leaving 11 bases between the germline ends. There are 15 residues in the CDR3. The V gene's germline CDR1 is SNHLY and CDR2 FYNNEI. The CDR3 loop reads CASSEGTTRYNEQFF. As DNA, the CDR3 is TGTGCCAGCAGTGAAGGGACCACACGATACAATGAGCAGTTCTTC.

The CDR3 sequence: CASSLGWKNTEAFF. The CDR3 bases are TGTGCCAGCAGCTTAGGGTGGAAGAACACTGAAGCTTTCTTT. The chain joins TRBV7-2 to TRBJ1-1; D gene unclear. V was cut by 1 base and J by 1 base, with 7 bases left in between. CDR1 is SGHTA, CDR2 FQGNSA, per germline. The length of the CDR3 is 14 residues.

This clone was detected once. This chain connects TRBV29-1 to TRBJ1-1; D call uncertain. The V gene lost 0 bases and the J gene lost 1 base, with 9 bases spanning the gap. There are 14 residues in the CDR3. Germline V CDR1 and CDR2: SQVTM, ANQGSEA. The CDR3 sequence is CSVEDQGQNTEAFF. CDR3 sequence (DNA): TGCAGCGTTGAAGATCAAGGGCAGAACACTGAAGCTTTCTTT.

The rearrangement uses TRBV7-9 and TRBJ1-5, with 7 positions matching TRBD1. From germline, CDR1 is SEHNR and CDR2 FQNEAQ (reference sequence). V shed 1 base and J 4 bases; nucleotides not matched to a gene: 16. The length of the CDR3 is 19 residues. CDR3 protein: CASSLVRGQGGLWNQPQHF. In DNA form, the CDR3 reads TGTGCCAGCAGCTTAGTTCGGGGCCAGGGGGGTTTGTGGAATCAGCCCCAGCATTTT.

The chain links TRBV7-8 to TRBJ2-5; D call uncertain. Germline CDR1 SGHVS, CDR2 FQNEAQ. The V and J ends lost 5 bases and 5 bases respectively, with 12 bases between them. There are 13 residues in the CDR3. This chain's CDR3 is CASSPDLGETQYF. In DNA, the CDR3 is TGTGCCAGCAGCCCTGACTTGGGGGAGACCCAGTACTTC.

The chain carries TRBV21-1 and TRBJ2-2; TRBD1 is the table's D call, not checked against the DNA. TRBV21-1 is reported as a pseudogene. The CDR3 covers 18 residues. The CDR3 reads CASSEELNRGVNAGELFF. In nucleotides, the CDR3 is TGTGCCAGCAGCGAAGAACTAAACAGGGGGGTTAACGCCGGGGAGCTGTTTTTT.

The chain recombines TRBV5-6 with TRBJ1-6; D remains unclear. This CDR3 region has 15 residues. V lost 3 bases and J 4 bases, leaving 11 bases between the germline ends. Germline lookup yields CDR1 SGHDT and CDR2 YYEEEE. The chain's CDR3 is CASSSKQPYNSPLHF. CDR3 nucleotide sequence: TGTGCCAGCAGCTCCAAACAGCCTTATAATTCACCCCTCCACTTT.

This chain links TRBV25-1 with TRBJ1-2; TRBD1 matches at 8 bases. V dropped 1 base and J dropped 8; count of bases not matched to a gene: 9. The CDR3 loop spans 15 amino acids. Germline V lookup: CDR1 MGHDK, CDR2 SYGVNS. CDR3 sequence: CASSESGQGARGYTF. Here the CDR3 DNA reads TGTGCCAGCAGTGAATCGGGGCAGGGGGCGCGCGGCTACACCTTC.

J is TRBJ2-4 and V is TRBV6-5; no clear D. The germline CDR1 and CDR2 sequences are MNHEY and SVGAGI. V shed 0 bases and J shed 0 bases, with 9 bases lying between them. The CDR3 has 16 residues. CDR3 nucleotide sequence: TGTGCCAGCAGTTACTCCTTTAGTGTAGCCAAAAACATTCAGTACTTC. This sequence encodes CASSYSFSVAKNIQYF.

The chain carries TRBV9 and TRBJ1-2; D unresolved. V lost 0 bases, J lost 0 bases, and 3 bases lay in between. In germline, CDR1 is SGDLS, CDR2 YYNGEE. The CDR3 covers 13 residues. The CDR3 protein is CASSVETNYGYTF. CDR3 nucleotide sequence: TGTGCCAGCAGCGTAGAAACTAACTATGGCTACACCTTC.

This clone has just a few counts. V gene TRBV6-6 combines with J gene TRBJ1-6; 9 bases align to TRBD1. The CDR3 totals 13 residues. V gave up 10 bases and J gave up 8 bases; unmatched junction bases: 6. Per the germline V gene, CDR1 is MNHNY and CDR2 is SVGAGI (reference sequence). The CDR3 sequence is CAIARTGDSPLHF. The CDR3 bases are TGTGCCATTGCGCGGACAGGGGATTCACCCCTCCACTTT.

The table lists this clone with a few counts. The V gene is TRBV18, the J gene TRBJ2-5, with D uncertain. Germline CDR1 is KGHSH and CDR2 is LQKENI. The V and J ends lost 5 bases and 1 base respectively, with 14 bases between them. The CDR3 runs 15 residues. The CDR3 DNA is TGTGCCAGCTCAACCTCGGGTTGGGGCCAAGAGACCCAGTACTTC. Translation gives CASSTSGWGQETQYF.

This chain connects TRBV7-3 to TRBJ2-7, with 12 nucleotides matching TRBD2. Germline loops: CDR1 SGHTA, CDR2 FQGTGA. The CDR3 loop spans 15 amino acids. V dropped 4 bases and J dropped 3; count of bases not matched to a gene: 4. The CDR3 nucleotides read TGTGCCAGCAGCTCGGGGACTAGCGGGCACTACGAGCAGTACTTC. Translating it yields CASSSGTSGHYEQYF.

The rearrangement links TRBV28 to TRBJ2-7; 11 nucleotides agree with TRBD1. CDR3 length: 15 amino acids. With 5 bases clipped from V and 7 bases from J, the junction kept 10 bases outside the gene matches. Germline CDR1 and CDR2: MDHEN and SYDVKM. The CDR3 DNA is TGTGCCAGCAGTCCTCCGGACAGGGGGCTGCTTGAGCAGTACTTC. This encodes CASSPPDRGLLEQYF.

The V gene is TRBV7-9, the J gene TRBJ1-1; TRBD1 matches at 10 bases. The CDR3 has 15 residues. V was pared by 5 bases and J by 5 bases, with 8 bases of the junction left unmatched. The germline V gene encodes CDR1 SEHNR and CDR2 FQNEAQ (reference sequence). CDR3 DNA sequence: TGTGCCAGCAGCCCTGGGGGACAGGGGTGGACTGAAGCTTTCTTT. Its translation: CASSPGGQGWTEAFF. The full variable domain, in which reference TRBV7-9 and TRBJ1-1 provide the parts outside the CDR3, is DTGVSQNPRHKITKRGQNVTFRCDPISEHNRLYWYRQTLGQGPEFLTYFQNEAQLEKSRLLSDRFSAERPKGSFSTLEIQRTEQGDSAMYLCASSPGGQGWTEAFFGQGTRLTVV.

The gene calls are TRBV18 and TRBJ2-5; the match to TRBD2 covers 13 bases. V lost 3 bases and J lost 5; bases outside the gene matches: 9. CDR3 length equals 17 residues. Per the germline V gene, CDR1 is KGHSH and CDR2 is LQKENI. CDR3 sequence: CASSPGLAGASWETQYF. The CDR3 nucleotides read TGTGCCAGCTCACCCGGACTAGCGGGGGCCTCGTGGGAGACCCAGTACTTC.

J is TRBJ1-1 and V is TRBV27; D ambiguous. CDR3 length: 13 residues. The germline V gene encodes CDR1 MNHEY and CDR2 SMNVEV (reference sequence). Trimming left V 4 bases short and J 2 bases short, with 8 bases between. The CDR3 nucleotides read TGTGCCAGCAGTTCCTTATCCAACACTGAAGCTTTCTTT. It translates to CASSSLSNTEAFF.

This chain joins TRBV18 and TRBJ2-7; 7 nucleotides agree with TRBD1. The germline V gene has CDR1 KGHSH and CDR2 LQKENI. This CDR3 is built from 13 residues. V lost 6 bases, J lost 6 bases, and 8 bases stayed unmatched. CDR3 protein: CASSPGTAGEQYF. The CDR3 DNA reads TGTGCCAGCTCGCCCGGGACAGCAGGCGAGCAGTACTTC.